The 28 T cell receptor beta chains listed next were all sequenced from one sample in a study of blood T cell repertoires in COVID-19. Generated by immunoSEQ multiplex PCR, the TCRdb table keeps only in-frame clones and is missing some. This repertoire shows 170,000 or so clones, approximately 85% found once; its top ten account for approximately 6.2%. Sequences were obtained from PBMCs or T cells enriched from blood (not recorded which). All receptors come from a man in his forties or fifties who had recovered from COVID-19.

This clone came up once. The chain's CDR3 is CASSLVLGADTEAFF. Written as DNA, the CDR3 is TGCGCCAGCAGCTTGGTCCTAGGGGCGGACACTGAAGCTTTCTTT. The chain employs TRBV5-1 and TRBJ1-1, with D possibly TRBD1 on 5 matching bases. The germline gives CDR1 SGHRS, CDR2 YFSETQ. Trimming took off 0 bases at V and 3 bases at J, with 12 bases between the two ends. The CDR3 has 15 residues.

The chain has TRBV13 and TRBJ2-7; 10 bases are a match to TRBD1. Germline CDR1 reads PRHDT; CDR2 reads FYEKMQ (reference sequence). Trimming took 2 bases from V and 6 from J; bases not matched to a gene: 7. The CDR3 spans 15 residues. CDR3 nucleotide sequence: TGTGCCAGCAGCTTAACCGGACAGGGGGTACGCGAGCAGTACTTC. It encodes CASSLTGQGVREQYF.

CDR3 coding DNA: TGTGCCAGCAGTCCCCCACGGACAGGACGGCCCCAGCATTTT. Its translation is CASSPPRTGRPQHF. This chain connects TRBV28 to TRBJ1-5; 7 bases align to TRBD1. CDR3 length equals 14 residues. V trimming: 5 bases; J trimming: 9 bases; junction bases outside the gene matches: 10. In germline, CDR1 is MDHEN, CDR2 SYDVKM.

V gene TRBV10-1 combines with J gene TRBJ2-7; D perhaps matches TRBD1 (6 bases). The CDR3 length is 12 residues. Trimming left V 6 bases short and J 6 bases short, with 12 bases between. The germline V gene has CDR1 WNHNN and CDR2 SYGVQD (reference sequence). The CDR3 spells CASSTGLSEQYF. The CDR3 DNA sequence: TGCGCCAGCAGCACAGGGTTGTCCGAGCAGTACTTC.

The chain joins TRBV28 to TRBJ1-1; tentative D call: TRBD1 (5 bases). V lost 5 bases, J lost 6 bases, and 13 bases lay in between. The length of the CDR3 is 13 residues. The germline V gene encodes CDR1 MDHEN and CDR2 SYDVKM. DNA of the CDR3: TGTGCCAGCAGTGGCGGGGGGGGTGCTGAAGCTTTCTTT. Encoded protein: CASSGGGGAEAFF.

This rearrangement joins TRBV19 to TRBJ2-3; 9 nucleotides match TRBD1. The CDR3 loop spans 15 amino acids. CDR1 is LNHDA, CDR2 SQIVND, per germline (reference sequence). J was trimmed by 5 bases and V by 6 bases; bases with no gene match: 9. CDR3 DNA: TGTGCCAGTAGCACTACAGGGGGCAGGCAAGATACGCAGTATTTT. Translating gives CASSTTGGRQDTQYF.

The CDR3 DNA reads TGTGCCAGTAGTATGGGACTCCCGTTAAACACCGGGGAGCTGTTTTTT. This gives the protein CASSMGLPLNTGELFF. J is TRBJ2-2 and V is TRBV19; TRBD2 is a possible D gene (6 bases). CDR3 length: 16 residues. V was pared by 3 bases and J by 2 bases, with 13 bases between. From germline, CDR1 is LNHDA and CDR2 SQIVND (reference sequence). Based on the CDR3 plus reference TRBV19 and TRBJ2-2, the full variable domain is DGGITQSPKYLFRKEGQNVTLSCEQNLNHDAMYWYRQDPGQGLRLIYYSQIVNDFQKGDIAEGYSVSREKKESFPLTVTSAQKNPTAFYLCASSMGLPLNTGELFFGEGSRLTVL.

This chain links TRBV6-5 with TRBJ1-1; D ambiguous. This CDR3 spans 13 amino acids. The V end was cut by 4 bases, the J end by 6 bases, with 12 bases between. Germline lookup yields CDR1 MNHEY and CDR2 SVGAGI. The CDR3 loop reads CASSFSGRPEAFF. As DNA, the CDR3 is TGTGCCAGCAGTTTCAGCGGTCGCCCTGAAGCTTTCTTT.

In DNA, the CDR3 is TGTGCCAGCAGCTTATGGACAGTCCGAGGGGGCTACACCTTC. It translates to CASSLWTVRGGYTF. The rearrangement links TRBV7-2 to TRBJ1-2; possible D gene TRBD1, 6 bases. V dropped 2 bases and J dropped 8 bases, with 15 bases sitting between them. Germline V gene lookup returns CDR1 SGHTA and CDR2 FQGNSA. The CDR3 runs 14 residues.

The V call is TRBV25-1, the J call TRBJ1-6, with D possibly TRBD1 on 6 matching bases. CDR1 is MGHDK, CDR2 SYGVNS, per germline. The CDR3 runs 14 residues. V was shortened by 8 bases and J by 8 bases, with 16 bases between the two germline ends. Here the CDR3 DNA reads TGTGCCAGCCGGAGTCAGGGGAGCGATTCACCCCTCCACTTT. Residues: CASRSQGSDSPLHF.

The rearrangement joins TRBV3-1 (or the pseudogene TRBV3-2) to TRBJ1-5, with 9 bases matching TRBD1. The CDR3 runs 13 residues. V lost 3 bases, J lost 7 bases, and 1 base stayed unmatched. Germline CDR1 LGHDT, CDR2 YNNKEL (reference sequence). The CDR3 nucleotides are TGTGCCAGCAGCCAGACAGGGGGACAGCCCCAGCATTTT. Translating it yields CASSQTGGQPQHF.

The CDR3, as DNA: TGTGCCAGCAGCTTAGAAGTGACAGGGGGCCTGGGAATTCAGTACTTC. Encoded protein: CASSLEVTGGLGIQYF. The chain uses TRBV11-2 and TRBJ2-4; TRBD1 matches at 10 bases. The CDR3 runs 16 residues. CDR1 is SGHAT, CDR2 FQNNGV, per germline. The V gene end was trimmed by 0 bases and the J gene end by 10 bases; junction bases not matched to a gene: 9.

V usage is TRBV4-2 and J usage is TRBJ2-7; TRBD2 matches at 12 bases. The CDR3 extends over 16 amino acids. The germline gives CDR1 LGHNA, CDR2 YNFKEQ. Trimming removed 0 bases from V and 6 bases from J; junction bases left unmatched: 6. The CDR3 DNA reads TGTGCCAGCAGCCAAGAATCGGCTAGCGGGAGGGCCGAGCAGTACTTC. It translates to CASSQESASGRAEQYF.

The V gene is TRBV4-1, the J gene TRBJ2-5, with D possibly matching TRBD1 (6 bases). Germline V gene lookup returns CDR1 MGHRA and CDR2 YSYEKL. V was clipped by 4 bases and J by 4 bases, with 10 bases between them. The CDR3 spans 13 residues. The CDR3 coding sequence is TGCGCCAGCAGCCTGGGGGCCCCAGAGACCCAGTACTTC. Translating it yields CASSLGAPETQYF.

The J gene is TRBJ2-7, the V gene TRBV18, with 8 bases fitting TRBD1. V gave up 5 bases and J gave up 3 bases; unmatched junction bases: 9. Germline CDR1 and CDR2: KGHSH and LQKENI. The CDR3 runs 15 residues. The CDR3 DNA is TGTGCCAGCTCAGAGGGGACAGGACCCCTCTACGAGCAGTACTTC. Encoded protein: CASSEGTGPLYEQYF.

The chain joins TRBV11-2 to TRBJ1-1; D uncertain. This CDR3 comprises 13 residues. Per germline, CDR1 SGHAT and CDR2 FQNNGV. With 3 bases removed from V and 3 bases from J, the gap between germline ends came to 8 bases. The CDR3 sequence: CASSLRRDTEAFF. The CDR3 nucleotides are TGTGCCAGCAGCTTGAGGAGAGACACTGAAGCTTTCTTT.

As regards this clone: One end of the junction fails to match germline, which may point to a read error. The gene calls are TRBV27 and TRBJ2-7, with D maybe TRBD2 (5 bases). The CDR3 totals 16 residues. The germline gives CDR1 MNHEY, CDR2 SMNVEV (reference sequence). CDR3 sequence reads: CASSISSEGSSYEQYF. CDR3 nucleotide sequence: TGTGCCAGCAGTATATCCTCCGAGGGAAGCTCCTACGAGCAGTACTTC.

The rearrangement joins TRBV28 to TRBJ1-5; 7 bases are a match to TRBD1. This CDR3 spans 17 amino acids. V lost 5 bases and J lost 0; bases outside the gene matches: 10. Germline CDR1 is MDHEN and CDR2 is SYDVKM. CDR3 bases: TGTGCCAGCAGTCCCGCTAAGGGGGCCTATAGCAATCAGCCCCAGCATTTT. Residues: CASSPAKGAYSNQPQHF.

The rearrangement uses TRBV6-5 and TRBJ2-1; tentative D call: TRBD2 (6 bases). Trimming removed 7 bases at V and 2 bases at J, with 12 bases between. Germline CDR1 MNHEY, CDR2 SVGAGI. This CDR3 has 14 amino acids. The CDR3 loop is CASNGGEAYNEQFF. CDR3 nucleotide sequence: TGTGCCAGCAATGGCGGGGAGGCCTACAATGAGCAGTTCTTC.

The V call is TRBV6-1, the J call TRBJ2-2; D gene unclear. Between the trimmed V and J ends, which lost 2 bases and 4 bases, there was a span of 5 bases. Germline-derived CDR1 and CDR2 are MNHNS and SASEGT. The CDR3 sequence is 13 residues long. CDR3 region: CASSERFTGELFF. CDR3 DNA: TGTGCCAGCAGTGAACGGTTCACCGGGGAGCTGTTTTTT.

The chain recombines TRBV4-1 with TRBJ2-1; 14 bases agree with TRBD2. Germline trimming cut 2 bases from V and 8 bases from J; bases unmatched to any gene: 17. Looked up from germline, CDR1 is MGHRA and CDR2 is YSYEKL. The CDR3 is 20 residues long. CDR3 region: CASSQPGTSGSTRLNDEQFF. Written as DNA, the CDR3 is TGCGCCAGCAGCCAACCCGGGACTAGCGGGAGTACCAGGTTGAACGATGAGCAGTTCTTC.

The V call is TRBV5-1, the J call TRBJ1-1; D is possibly TRBD1 (5 bases). Trimming shortened V by 4 bases and J by 1 base, and 14 bases separated the two germline ends. Germline values: CDR1 SGHRS, CDR2 YFSETQ. The CDR3 is 15 amino acids. DNA of the CDR3: TGCGCCAGCAGCCCGGTTACAGGTGGGAACACTGAAGCTTTCTTT. Protein sequence: CASSPVTGGNTEAFF. The entire variable domain, with the rest obtained from reference TRBV5-1 and TRBJ1-1, is as follows: KAGVTQTPRYLIKTRGQQVTLSCSPISGHRSVSWYQQTPGQGLQFLFEYFSETQRNKGNFPGRFSGRQFSNSRSEMNVSTLELGDSALYLCASSPVTGGNTEAFFGQGTRLTVV.

J is TRBJ2-6 and V is TRBV10-3, with 7 nucleotides matching TRBD1. From germline, CDR1 is ENHRY and CDR2 SYGVKD. Trimming removed 6 bases from V and 0 bases from J; junction bases left unmatched: 5. CDR3 length: 16 residues. This CDR3 reads CAISRGTDSGANVLTF. The CDR3 bases are TGTGCCATCAGCCGTGGGACAGACTCTGGGGCCAACGTCCTGACTTTC.

CDR3 sequence reads: CASSLAGPSGNTIYF. The CDR3 coding sequence is TGTGCCAGCAGCTTGGCCGGTCCCTCTGGAAACACCATATATTTT. The gene calls are TRBV5-4 and TRBJ1-3; D is undetermined. Germline V gene sequence: CDR1 SGHNT, CDR2 YYREEE (reference sequence). The V end lost 0 bases, the J end lost 0 bases, and 7 bases lay between the germline ends. The CDR3 runs to 15 residues.

The gene calls are TRBV19 and TRBJ1-1, with 9 bases lining up with TRBD1. The CDR3 has 15 amino acids. The ends lost 7 bases at V and 3 bases at J; junction bases unmatched: 9. Germline CDR1 is LNHDA and CDR2 is SQIVND (reference sequence). The CDR3 bases are TGTGCCAGTACCCGACAGGGGGGGCGGGACACTGAAGCTTTCTTT. Protein: CASTRQGGRDTEAFF.

The CDR3 bases are TGTGCCAGCAGCTTAGCGAAGACAGGAGAGCCCTACGAGCAGTACTTC. Encoded protein: CASSLAKTGEPYEQYF. V usage is TRBV7-9 and J usage is TRBJ2-7; D possibly corresponds to TRBD1 (6 bases). V was cut by 0 bases and J by 2 bases, with 14 bases left in between. The CDR3 is 16 amino acids. Per the germline V gene, CDR1 is SEHNR and CDR2 is FQNEAQ (reference sequence).

J is TRBJ1-1 and V is TRBV27; D is uncertain. The length of the CDR3 is 13 residues. V was shortened by 8 bases and J by 2 bases, with 12 bases between the two germline ends. Germline-derived CDR1 and CDR2 are MNHEY and SMNVEV (reference sequence). The CDR3 region is CASVSTSNTEAFF. DNA for the CDR3: TGTGCCAGCGTCTCGACATCCAACACTGAAGCTTTCTTT.

This rearrangement joins TRBV14 to TRBJ1-2, with D tentatively TRBD1 (6 bases). Trimming left V 0 bases short and J 4 bases short, with 15 bases between. CDR3 length equals 16 residues. Per germline, CDR1 SGHDN and CDR2 FVKESK. CDR3 region: CASSQDFGGASYGYTF. In nucleotides, the CDR3 is TGTGCCAGCAGCCAAGATTTTGGGGGCGCGAGCTATGGCTACACCTTC.